A selection of T cell receptor beta chains follows, all from one sample in a study of shared clonotypes between healthy human individuals. The assay was immunoSEQ multiplex PCR, and TCRdb's table has in-frame clones only and misses some. The sample lists fewer than 700,000 clones, roughly 79% occurring once. The specimen was PBMCs. The origin of the receptors is a woman aged 40 to 50 in good health. Some clones in this sample may be carry-over from other donors' samples. Each CDR3 is given with its conserved first and last residue. A D gene is named only where the DNA matches it firmly. Size values are once, few and many counts, or a class for expanded clones, and some rows have none.

size	V	D	J	DNA	CDR3
once	TRBV2	NA	TRBJ1-2	TGTGCCGGGCAGGGGAACGGCTACACCTTC	CAGQGNGYTF
many	TRBV5-6	TRBD2	TRBJ2-1	TGTGCCAGCAGCTTGGGGCTAGCGGGAGGTTACTCCTACAATGAGCAGTTCTTC	CASSLGLAGGYSYNEQFF
many	TRBV10-3	NA	TRBJ1-1	TGTGCCATCAGTGAGTCCCCGGGACTTAGGAACACTGAAGCTTTCTTT	CAISESPGLRNTEAFF
NA	TRBV7-3	TRBD2	TRBJ2-2	TGTGCCAGCAGCACACTCGGACTAGCGGGAGCTGGGGAGCTGTTTTTT	CASSTLGLAGAGELFF
NA	TRBV20-1	NA	TRBJ2-5	TGCAGTGCTAGAATAAGCGAGACCCAGTACTTC	CSARISETQYF
once	TRBV5-1	NA	TRBJ2-2	TGCGCCAGCAGCTTGATGGGTCCAGACACCGGGGAGCTGTTTTTT	CASSLMGPDTGELFF
NA	TRBV11-2	NA	TRBJ2-1	TGTGCCAGCAGCTTAGATCCCGGGCCTTACAATGAGCAGTTCTTC	CASSLDPGPYNEQFF
NA	TRBV9	NA	TRBJ1-2	TGTGCCAGCAGCCAGGCCCCGAGTGACAACTATGGCTACACCTTC	CASSQAPSDNYGYTF
few	TRBV6-5	NA	TRBJ2-7	TGTGCCAGCAGCCTATTCGGGGGGCCCCACTACGAGCAGTACTTC	CASSLFGGPHYEQYF
few	TRBV7-9	TRBD1	TRBJ1-4	TGTGCCAGCAGCTTGGGACAGGGTGGTGAAAAACTGTTTTTT	CASSLGQGGEKLFF
NA	TRBV7-6	NA	TRBJ1-5	TGTGCCAGCAGCGTCAGGGTTGATCAGCCCCAGCATTTT	CASSVRVDQPQHF
NA	TRBV5-1	TRBD1	TRBJ2-2	TGCGCCAGCAGCCTGGGAGACAGGGCGAACACCGGGGAGCTGTTTTTT	CASSLGDRANTGELFF
NA	TRBV2	TRBD2	TRBJ2-1	TGTGCCAGCACCCAGGGACTAGCGATCTACAATGAGCAGTTCTTC	CASTQGLAIYNEQFF
NA	TRBV5-6	TRBD2	TRBJ2-5	TGTGCCAGCAGCGTCTATAGCGGGAGGGCAGAGACCCAGTACTTC	CASSVYSGRAETQYF
few	TRBV7-9	TRBD1	TRBJ1-1	TGTGCCAGCAGCTTAGCGGGACAGGGGACTGAAGCTTTCTTT	CASSLAGQGTEAFF
NA	TRBV4-1	NA	TRBJ2-7	TGCGCCAGCAGCCCGGAACTCCCCTACGAGCAGTACTTC	CASSPELPYEQYF
NA	TRBV23-1	TRBD1	TRBJ2-5	TGCGCCAGCAGTCGACCGGACAGGGCCGGTGAGACCCAGTACTTC	CASSRPDRAGETQYF
NA	TRBV6-6	NA	TRBJ2-7	TGTGCCAGCAGTTTGGAGCGGGTCTACGAGCAGTACTTC	CASSLERVYEQYF
NA	TRBV9	TRBD2	TRBJ2-1	TGTGCCAGCAGCTACGGACTAGCCCCCGGTTACAATGAGCAGTTCTTC	CASSYGLAPGYNEQFF
NA	TRBV30	TRBD1	TRBJ1-2	TGTGCCTGGGGACGACAGGGAAACTATGGCTACACCTTC	CAWGRQGNYGYTF
NA	TRBV7-2	NA	TRBJ2-5	TGTGCCAGCAGCTTAGGGGGGGACGGGGAGACCCAGTACTTC	CASSLGGDGETQYF
NA	TRBV5-8	TRBD1	TRBJ2-1	TGTGCCAGCAGCTTTACCCTACAGGGGCTATCAGGCTATGAGCAGTTCTTC	CASSFTLQGLSGYEQFF
NA	TRBV27	NA	TRBJ2-1	TGTGCCAGCAGTCCCGCCGGGAGTGGCGCCCAGGTGAACAATGAGCAGTTCTTC	CASSPAGSGAQVNNEQFF
once	TRBV30	TRBD1	TRBJ2-2	TGTGCCTGGATGCGAGGGACAGGGAACACCGGGGAGCTGTTTTTT	CAWMRGTGNTGELFF
NA	TRBV6-1	NA	TRBJ1-2	TGTGCCAGCAGTGAAGCATGGGGGAACTCGGGCTATGGCTACACCTTC	CASSEAWGNSGYGYTF
NA	TRBV19	NA	TRBJ1-1	TGTGCCAGTAGTATCTGGGGCAGGGCCCCCAAGGGGACTGAAGCTTTCTTT	CASSIWGRAPKGTEAFF
NA	TRBV7-9	NA	TRBJ2-5	TGTGCCAGCAGCTTAGTAGGGTTGGAGACCCAGTACTTC	CASSLVGLETQYF
NA	TRBV5-1	NA	TRBJ2-7	TGCGCCAGTAGCTTGGCAGGGACTGAAGAGCAGTACTTC	CASSLAGTEEQYF
NA	TRBV7-9	NA	TRBJ2-1	TGTGCCAGCGGCTGGGGGTCCCCGGACAATGAGCAGTTCTTC	CASGWGSPDNEQFF
NA	TRBV4-1	TRBD2	TRBJ2-7	TGCGCCAGCAGCCAAGCGGGCCCAGGGACTAGCGGCTACGAGCAGTACTTC	CASSQAGPGTSGYEQYF
few	TRBV28	NA	TRBJ2-2	TGTGCCAGCAGTTTATGGGGCAGCAGGAACACCGGGGAGCTGTTTTTT	CASSLWGSRNTGELFF
few	TRBV7-8	NA	TRBJ1-1	TGTGCCAGCAGCTTAGCGCTGGGTGAAGCTTTCTTT	CASSLALGEAFF
NA	TRBV6-4	NA	TRBJ1-5	TGTGCCAGCAGTGACTCCGAGGGAGCTCAGCCCCAGCATTTT	CASSDSEGAQPQHF
NA	TRBV27	NA	TRBJ1-6	TGTGCCAGCAGTATTAGTCAGGGGAGGAATTCACCCCTCCACTTT	CASSISQGRNSPLHF
NA	TRBV5-1	TRBD2	TRBJ2-7	TGCGCCAGCAGCACCCAGGGGACTAGCGGGGACGAGCAGTACTTC	CASSTQGTSGDEQYF
NA	TRBV19	NA	TRBJ2-2	TGTGCCAGTAGCCCACGTGTGGGCACCGGGGAGCTGTTTTTT	CASSPRVGTGELFF
NA	TRBV7-2	NA	TRBJ2-7	TGTGCCAGCAGCGGGGCTTGGGGGGAGGCACGGTACTTC	CASSGAWGEARYF
few	TRBV7-9	NA	TRBJ2-7	TGTGCCAGCAGCTTAGGCTTTGGGGGATACGACGAGCAGTACTTC	CASSLGFGGYDEQYF
NA	TRBV27	TRBD2	TRBJ2-2	TGTGCCAGCAGTTTAAGACTAGCGGGAGGAGTTAACACCGGGGAGCTGTTTTTT	CASSLRLAGGVNTGELFF